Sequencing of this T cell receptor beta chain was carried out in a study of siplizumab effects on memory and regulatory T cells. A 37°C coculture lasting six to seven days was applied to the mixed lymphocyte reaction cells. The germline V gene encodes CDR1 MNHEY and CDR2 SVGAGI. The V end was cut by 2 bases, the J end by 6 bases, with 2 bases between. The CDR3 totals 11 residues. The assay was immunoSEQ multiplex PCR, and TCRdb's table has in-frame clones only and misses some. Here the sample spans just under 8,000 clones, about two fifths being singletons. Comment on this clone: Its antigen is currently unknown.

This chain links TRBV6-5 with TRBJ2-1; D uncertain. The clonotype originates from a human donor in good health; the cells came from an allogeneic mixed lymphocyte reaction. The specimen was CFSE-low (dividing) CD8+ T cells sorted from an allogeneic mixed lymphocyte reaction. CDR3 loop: CASSYGNEQFF. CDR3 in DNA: TGTGCCAGCAGTTACGGCAATGAGCAGTTCTTC.